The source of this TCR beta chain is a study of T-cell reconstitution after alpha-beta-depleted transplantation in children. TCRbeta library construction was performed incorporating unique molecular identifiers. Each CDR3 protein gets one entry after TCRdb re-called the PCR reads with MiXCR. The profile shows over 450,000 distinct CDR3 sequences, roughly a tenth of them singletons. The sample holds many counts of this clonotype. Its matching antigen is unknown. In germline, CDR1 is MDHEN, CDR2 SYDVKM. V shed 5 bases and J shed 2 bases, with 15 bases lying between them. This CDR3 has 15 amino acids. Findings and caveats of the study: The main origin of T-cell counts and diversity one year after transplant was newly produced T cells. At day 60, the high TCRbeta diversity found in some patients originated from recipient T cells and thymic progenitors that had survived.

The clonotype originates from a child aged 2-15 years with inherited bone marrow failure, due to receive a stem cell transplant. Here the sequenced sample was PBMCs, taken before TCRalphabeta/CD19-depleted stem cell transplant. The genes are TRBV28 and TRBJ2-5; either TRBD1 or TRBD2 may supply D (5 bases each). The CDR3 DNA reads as TGTGCCAGCAGTCCCGGGGCGGAACTTCAAGAGACCCAGTACTTC. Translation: CASSPGAELQETQYF.